The entry that follows covers one T cell receptor beta chain sequence. Its antigen is not identified. The table came from immunoSEQ multiplex PCR; TCRdb's copy has only in-frame clones and leaves some out. Here the sample spans around 94,000 clones, over 70% being singletons. The source of the sample is a study of Ad26.COV2.S vaccination and SARS-CoV-2 variants. Study results and caveats: There was a possibility that the TCR breadth and depth analyses underestimated total T cell responses. Those who received the vaccine showed greater spike-specific TCR breadth than those given placebo. Measurement of non-spike TCR breadth gave similar results in vaccine and placebo recipients.

The CDR3 length is 12 residues. V was cut by 2 bases and J by 4 bases, with 6 bases left in between. Looked up from germline, CDR1 is SEHNR and CDR2 is FQNEAQ (reference sequence). The sequences come from peripheral blood, collected after recovery from COVID-19. The chain has TRBV7-9 and TRBJ2-7; no reliable D call. This TCR was recovered from a human donor who had recovered from COVID-19. The CDR3 spells CASSLTGYEQYF. CDR3 nucleotides: TGTGCCAGCAGCTTAACGGGTTACGAGCAGTACTTC.